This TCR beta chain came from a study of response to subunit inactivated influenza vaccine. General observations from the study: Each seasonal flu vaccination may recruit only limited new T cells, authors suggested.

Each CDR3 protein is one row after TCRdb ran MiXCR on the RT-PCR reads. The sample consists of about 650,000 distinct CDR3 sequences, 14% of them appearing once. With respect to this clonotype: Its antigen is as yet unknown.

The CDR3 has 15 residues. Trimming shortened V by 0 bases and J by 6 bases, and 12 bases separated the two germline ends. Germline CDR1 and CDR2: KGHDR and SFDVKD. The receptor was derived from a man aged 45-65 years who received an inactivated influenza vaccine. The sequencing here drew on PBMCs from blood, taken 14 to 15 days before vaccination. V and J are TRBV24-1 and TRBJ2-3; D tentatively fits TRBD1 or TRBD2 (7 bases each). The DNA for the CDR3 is TGTGCCACCAGTGATTTGTACAGGGGAGGGGATACGCAGTATTTT. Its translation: CATSDLYRGGDTQYF.